The clone carrying this T cell receptor beta chain appeared a single time. This sample is drawn from a study of blood T cell repertoires in COVID-19. About the study: Sample material is recorded as cDNA or gDNA derived from T cells, B-cell-depleted T cells, or PBMCs.

In the authors' methods: Nucleated cell counts were estimated from reference gene primer amplification. Libraries were prepared by immunoSEQ multiplex PCR; TCRdb keeps only in-frame clonotypes and omits some of them. The D gene and trimming were derived from the DNA, and the V and J assignments and clone size from that table. The table shows 200,000 to 250,000 clones, with 80% occurring only once. Assignments of participants to cohorts depended upon their own reported clinical history. Trimming took off 3 bases at V and 1 base at J, with 7 bases between the two ends. Germline assignment: CDR1 SGHRS and CDR2 YFSETQ. The CDR3 has 13 residues.

Material for sequencing was PBMCs or T cells enriched from blood (not recorded which). This chain links TRBV5-1 with TRBJ1-2; D may be TRBD1 (5 bases). The TCR comes from a young man with acute COVID-19. CDR3 DNA sequence: TGCGCCAGCAGCTCGGACAATAACTATGGCTACACCTTC. Protein product: CASSSDNNYGYTF.